This T cell receptor (beta chain) originates from a study of CD8 T cells in ankylosing spondylitis. Findings and limits, study-wide: From matched ankylosing spondylitis synovial fluid, disease-linked clones were reportedly recovered at significantly enriched levels. The study identified a TCR beta motif of about eight highly homologous variants that appeared characteristic of ankylosing spondylitis blood. Relatively rare in peripheral blood, disease-linked clones were also CD8+.

The germline V gene has CDR1 SQVTM and CDR2 ANQGSEA. CDR3 length: 13 residues. Trimming took 1 base from V and 8 from J; bases not matched to a gene: 0. In the case of this clonotype: Its cognate antigen is unknown.

Quantitative 5'-RACE was performed with molecular barcodes, and it yielded the TCR beta libraries. One entry per CDR3 protein results from TCRdb running MiXCR on the 5' RACE reads. The repertoire holds about 540,000 distinct CDR3 sequences, with roughly 13% as singletons. The chain links TRBV29-1 to TRBJ2-1; 12 bases agree with TRBD2. The source material was blood, either unsorted or a sorted T cell fraction (not recorded which). The clonotype originates from a male donor with ankylosing spondylitis. The CDR3 DNA follows: TGCAGCGTTGAAGGACTAGCGGGAGATGAGCAGTTCTTC. It specifies CSVEGLAGDEQFF.